This T cell receptor (beta chain) appears in the sequencing data of a study of blood T cell repertoires in COVID-19. Study-wide background: Samples came from the United States, Italy and Spain, spanning acute and convalescent COVID-19.

The assay was immunoSEQ multiplex PCR, and TCRdb's table has in-frame clones only and misses some. Of approximately 500,000 clones in the sample, 75% to 90% were seen once. The CDR3 has 15 amino acids. V trimming: 2 bases; J trimming: 4 bases; junction bases outside the gene matches: 4. Germline V lookup: CDR1 SGHTA, CDR2 FQGNSA. This clone was detected only once. The chain couples TRBV7-2 to TRBJ2-5, with 10 bases that match TRBD2. The sequencing input was peripheral blood. This sequence originates from a human donor in a cohort sampled during active COVID-19. The CDR3 loop is CASSLTSGIAETQYF. The CDR3, as DNA: TGTGCCAGCAGCTTAACTAGCGGGATTGCAGAGACCCAGTACTTC.